This TCR beta chain stems from a study of blood T cell repertoires in COVID-19. About the research overall: T cells, B-cell-depleted T cells, or PBMCs supplied cDNA or gDNA.

Method: immunoSEQ multiplex PCR; TCRdb's copy keeps in-frame clones and lacks some. The sample consists of tens of thousands of clones, 70% to 85% of them appearing once. The origin of this receptor is a human donor with acute or convalescent COVID-19. The donor label of this sample is uncertain. Sequencing input: peripheral blood.

Here the CDR3 DNA reads TGTGCCAGCAGCTTTCGGACAGGGGGAAACACCGGGGAGCTGTTTTTT. Residues: CASSFRTGGNTGELFF. The chain employs TRBV11-2 and TRBJ2-2, with 10 positions matching TRBD1. V lost 3 bases to trimming and J lost 2 bases; unmatched junction nucleotides: 3. There are 16 residues in the CDR3. Germline CDR1 SGHAT, CDR2 FQNNGV.